A single sample is the source of the 7 T cell receptor beta chains below, sequenced in a study of blood T cell repertoires in COVID-19. The data were produced by immunoSEQ multiplex PCR, yet TCRdb's version contains in-frame clones alone and is incomplete. The sample includes about 42,000 clones, roughly 80% of them seen just once. The material sequenced was peripheral blood. Receptors were obtained from a man aged 45 to 65 with active COVID-19.

The J gene is TRBJ2-7, the V gene TRBV4-3; no clear D. This CDR3 spans 12 amino acids. Germline lookup yields CDR1 LGHNA and CDR2 YSLEER. V was pared by 2 bases and J by 3 bases, with 5 bases between. The CDR3 nucleotides are TGCGCCAGCAGCCAACCCCGCTACGAGCAGTACTTC. Protein product: CASSQPRYEQYF.

Only one count was recorded for this clone. This rearrangement joins TRBV2 to TRBJ1-5, with TRBD1 matching 7 bases. With 4 bases clipped from V and 2 bases from J, the junction kept 5 bases outside the gene matches. Germline-derived CDR1 and CDR2 are SNHLY and FYNNEI. This CDR3 has 15 residues. CDR3 DNA: TGTGCCAGCAGTGTTGAAACAGGGGGCAATCAGCCCCAGCATTTT. The encoded protein is CASSVETGGNQPQHF. The variable domain in full, completed from reference TRBV2 and TRBJ1-5, reads EPEVTQTPSHQVTQMGQEVILRCVPISNHLYFYWYRQILGQKVEFLVSFYNNEISEKSEIFDDQFSVERPDGSNFTLKIRSTKLEDSAMYFCASSVETGGNQPQHFGDGTRLSIL.

The chain is built from TRBV7-3 and TRBJ2-3; 8 bases fit TRBD2. Germline V gene lookup returns CDR1 SGHTA and CDR2 FQGTGA. The CDR3 is made up of 15 amino acids. V lost 5 bases and J lost 2; bases outside the gene matches: 6. The CDR3 region is CASSLLAGTTDTQYF. CDR3 sequence (DNA): TGTGCCAGCAGCCTATTAGCGGGGACCACAGATACGCAGTATTTT.

V gene TRBV19 combines with J gene TRBJ1-2; perhaps TRBD1 as D (5 bases). There are 15 residues in the CDR3. Trimming shortened V by 4 bases and J by 0 bases, and 12 bases separated the two germline ends. Germline CDR1 LNHDA, CDR2 SQIVND (reference sequence). CDR3 region: CASSTPGVPNYGYTF. The DNA of the CDR3 is TGTGCCAGTAGTACCCCGGGGGTGCCTAACTATGGCTACACCTTC.

This clone has just one count. The chain employs TRBV6-4 and TRBJ2-2, with TRBD2 matching 12 bases. The CDR3 spans 16 residues. V was clipped by 6 bases and J by 3 bases; unmatched bases: 5. CDR1 is MRHNA and CDR2 is SNTAGT in the germline V gene. The CDR3 spells CASSQLAGGDTGELFF. The CDR3 nucleotides are TGTGCCAGCAGCCAGCTAGCGGGAGGGGACACCGGGGAGCTGTTTTTT.

The chain links TRBV5-1 to TRBJ2-3, with D possibly being TRBD2 (7 bases). The CDR3 contains 16 residues. Germline V gives CDR1 SGHRS, CDR2 YFSETQ. V was shortened by 3 bases and J by 6 bases, with 20 bases between the two germline ends. CDR3 loop: CASSSSGQAGSDTQYF. The DNA of the CDR3 is TGCGCCAGCAGCTCCTCGGGACAAGCGGGGTCGGATACGCAGTATTTT.

This chain connects TRBV6-1 to TRBJ2-1; 8 bases agree with TRBD2. CDR1 is MNHNS and CDR2 is SASEGT in the germline V gene. The CDR3 is 16 residues long. Trimming took 4 bases from V and 3 from J; bases not matched to a gene: 8. The CDR3 sequence: CASSALAGPLYNEQFF. The CDR3, as DNA: TGTGCCAGCAGTGCCCTAGCGGGTCCCCTCTACAATGAGCAGTTCTTC.